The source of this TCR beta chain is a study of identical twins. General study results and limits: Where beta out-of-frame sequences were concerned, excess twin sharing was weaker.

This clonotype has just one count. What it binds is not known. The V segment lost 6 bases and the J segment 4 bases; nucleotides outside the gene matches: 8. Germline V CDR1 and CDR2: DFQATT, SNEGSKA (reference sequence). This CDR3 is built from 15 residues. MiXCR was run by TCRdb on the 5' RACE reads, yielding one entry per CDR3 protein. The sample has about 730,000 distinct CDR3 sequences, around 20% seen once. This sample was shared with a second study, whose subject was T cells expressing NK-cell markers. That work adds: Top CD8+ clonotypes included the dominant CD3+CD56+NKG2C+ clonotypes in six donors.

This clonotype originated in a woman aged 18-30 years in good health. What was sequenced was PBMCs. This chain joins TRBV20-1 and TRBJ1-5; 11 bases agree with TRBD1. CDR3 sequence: CSAITGQGANQPQHF. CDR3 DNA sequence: TGCAGTGCCATTACTGGACAGGGGGCTAATCAGCCCCAGCATTTT.